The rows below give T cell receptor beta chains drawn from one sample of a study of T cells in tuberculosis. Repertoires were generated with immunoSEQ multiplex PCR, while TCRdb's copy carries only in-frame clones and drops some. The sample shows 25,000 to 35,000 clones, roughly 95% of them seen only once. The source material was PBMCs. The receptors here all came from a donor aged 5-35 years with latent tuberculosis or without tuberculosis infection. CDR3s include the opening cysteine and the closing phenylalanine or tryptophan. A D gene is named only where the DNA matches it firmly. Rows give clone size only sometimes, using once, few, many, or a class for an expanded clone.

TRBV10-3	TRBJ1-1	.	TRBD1	CAISEGPTGSGTEAFF	TGTGCCATCAGTGAGGGGCCGACAGGGAGTGGCACTGAAGCTTTCTTT
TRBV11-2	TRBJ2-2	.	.	CASSLERTANTGELFF	TGTGCCAGCAGCTTAGAGAGGACAGCTAACACCGGGGAGCTGTTTTTT
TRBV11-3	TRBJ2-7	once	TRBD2	CASSETSGGPYEQYF	TGTGCCAGCAGCGAGACTAGCGGGGGACCCTACGAGCAGTACTTC
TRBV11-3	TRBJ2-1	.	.	CASSLDHGGSSSYNEQFF	TGTGCCAGCAGCTTAGATCATGGGGGCTCGTCCTCCTACAATGAGCAGTTCTTC
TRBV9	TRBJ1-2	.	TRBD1	CASSTDRDGYGYTF	TGTGCCAGCAGCACCGACAGGGATGGCTATGGCTACACCTTC
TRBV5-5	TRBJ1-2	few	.	CASSLSQGWNGYTF	TGTGCCAGCAGCTTATCTCAGGGGTGGAATGGCTACACCTTC
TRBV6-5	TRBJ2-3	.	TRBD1	CASNDRGQADTQYF	TGTGCCAGCAACGACAGGGGACAGGCAGATACGCAGTATTTT
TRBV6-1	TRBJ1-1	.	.	CASSEVRWNTEAFF	TGTGCCAGCAGTGAGGTCAGGTGGAACACTGAAGCTTTCTTT
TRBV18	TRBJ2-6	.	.	CASSPRESSAGANVLTF	TGTGCCAGCTCACCCCGGGAGTCGAGTGCTGGGGCCAACGTCCTGACTTTC
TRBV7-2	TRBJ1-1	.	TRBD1	CASSEPGQGERFF	TGTGCCAGCAGCGAACCGGGACAGGGGGAGAGGTTCTTT
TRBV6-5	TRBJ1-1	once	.	CASRAGNTEAFF	TGTGCCAGCAGGGCGGGGAACACTGAAGCTTTCTTT
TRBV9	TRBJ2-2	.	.	CASSVGVWAGLNTGELFF	TGTGCCAGCAGCGTAGGCGTGTGGGCAGGCTTAAACACCGGGGAGCTGTTTTTT
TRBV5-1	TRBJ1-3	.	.	CASSLPRVPGNTIYF	TGCGCCAGCAGCCTACCACGGGTGCCTGGAAACACCATATATTTT